Here is one T cell receptor beta chain with its context. Its cognate antigen has yet to be identified. No base qualities exist here, and no much larger clone lies one base off it. The entry originates in a study of cytomegalovirus exposure and HLA in healthy donors (TCRdb year 2017). General notes on the study: According to an earlier analysis of 450 to 650 of the donors, about 190 million T cells yielded 120 million or so unique TCR beta sequences and approximately 280 Gb of sequence data. A later genetic analysis used genome-wide SNP genotypes for about 60% of the 666 donors, treating that subset as a discovery cohort. Rather than drawing on any new phenotypic data, the later analysis identified candidate immune exposures from TCR beta sequences and the way those sequences occurred across donors. Along with the roughly 700-subject first cohort, a separate validation cohort of over a hundred different subjects was used. A later analysis re-analyzed previously published TCR beta repertoires from roughly 630 donors and added high-resolution HLA genotyping to study TCR occurrence patterns. About five DR-DQ haplotypes were treated as single units for association and clustering because of strong linkage in the cohort. All discovery cohort repertoires had been generated on a single sequencing platform. The number of typed donors differed by locus: roughly 629-640 for A, B, C, DRB1 and DQB1; about 520 for DQA1; roughly 600 for DPA1; and roughly 490 for DPB1. The study aimed to test whether cataloging public T cell receptors could reveal signatures of past pathogen exposure. An earlier analysis of 587 of the donors used high-throughput TCR beta sequencing to judge whether each TCR beta V gene segment behaved as functional or pseudogenic. Both class I and class II loci were covered by HLA typing, at four-digit resolution. Using immunosequencing, the study profiled T cell repertoires from fewer than 700 subjects and related those repertoires to cytomegalovirus serostatus. To predict cytomegalovirus infection status, the study brought together high-throughput TCR immunosequencing, statistical association of individual TCRs with disease status, and machine learning. Of the roughly 400 genotyped donors, 81% were placed in the genetic ancestry cluster associated with self-reported Caucasian donors. Roughly 310 gigabases of sequencing data and around 87 million unique TCR sequences were included in an early release covering under 650 HLA-typed donors. Donor age, sex, ethnicity and CMV serostatus were compiled together with the repertoire data. Across about 380 genotyped donors of the cohort, an average of about 200,000 unique TCR beta nucleotide sequences per donor were sequenced, and approximately 17% of those sequences were non-productive. The investigation overall reported the following: A later genetic analysis reported fewer N-insertions in productive TCRs among donors in an Asian-associated ancestry cluster than the 666-donor mean. According to a later analysis, most CMV-associated TCR beta chains appeared to be HLA-restricted, and the HLA associations seemed to be driven largely by CMV exposure. Compared with equally common non-associated chains, HLA-associated TCR beta chains in a later analysis were more clonally expanded and had lower generation probabilities. Some IMGT-functional V segments, including TRBV6-2 and TRBV6-3, could not be told apart with the 87-base-pair reads, so those segments were excluded. A total of fewer than 200 TCR beta chains were listed by the study as associated with cytomegalovirus. Presence/absence analyses assumed roughly uniform sequencing depth across donors, an assumption that may not hold. A group of highly shared sequence variants was considered likely to be a technical artifact of the sequencing pipeline. Across donors, most TCR sequences were observed very rarely, whereas some public TCRs were present in many individuals. Correlated functional status among segregating V segments might reflect linkage disequilibrium, but an unknown experimental factor could not be ruled out. A later genetic analysis associated a missense DCLRE1C variant with V-gene and J-gene trimming of TCR beta chains, and an independent cohort replicated the association. Because counts were too low, approximately 15 rarely observed V segments, including chromosome 9 orphons, were excluded from the earlier analysis of some 590 of the donors. The only immune exposure information available for the cohort was CMV serostatus. Strong co-occurrence of HLA alleles, especially DR and DQ, made assigning TCR associations to individual alleles difficult. A few of the identified cytomegalovirus-associated TCR beta chains were confirmed in vitro to be specific for cytomegalovirus antigens. Cytomegalovirus status was reported to be diagnosed by the classifier with high specificity and sensitivity in both the original and validation cohorts. Specific HLA alleles were associated with over 15,000 TCR beta sequences at a false discovery rate of 0.05 in a later analysis. A further reported finding was that TCR beta sequences accurately predicted the HLA-A and HLA-B alleles for most subjects in the first cohort. It was suggested by the authors that the approach could potentially be generalized to other disease states and immunological phenotypes. According to a later analysis, parvovirus B19, influenza, CMV and Epstein-Barr virus appeared linked to several top co-occurrence clusters. The cohort was sequenced for TCR beta chains only, and without alpha or paired-chain data the features that could be detected were limited. HLA typing was unavailable for some donors at each locus, so association tests used only the typed subset. Broadly in line with IMGT annotations, most TCR beta V segments showed up in productive rearrangements about 87% or about 30% of the time in an earlier analysis of 587 of the donors. According to a later analysis, TCR association rates differed among HLA loci, with DRB1 alleles showing the most associated TCRs and HLA-C alleles showing the fewest.

Libraries came from the immunoSEQ multiplex PCR assay. For the multiplex PCR, a mixture combining 60 forward primers for TCR Vbeta segments and 13 reverse primers for TCR Jbeta segments was used. Amplification of the CDR3 region of rearranged TCR beta genes was performed with a multiplex PCR assay on genomic DNA. The Illumina HiSeq System was used to sequence the amplified TCR beta libraries as 87-base-pair reads. Per the original workflow: Across the roughly 700 repertoires, a later analysis counted approximately 83 million unique TCR beta chains, around 11 million of which were shared by at least two donors. Raw reads were error-corrected and collapsed into unique sequences by a nearest-neighbor algorithm in which closely related sequences were merged to remove PCR and sequencing errors. Alignment of CDR3 sequences to IMGT reference sequences was used to assign V, D and J gene segments. Each retained sequence needed at least a six-nucleotide match to both a V gene segment and a J gene segment. A rearrangement counted as productive if the CDR3 had no stop codons and remained in frame with V and J, and every other rearrangement counted as non-productive. Following IMGT convention, CDR3 was defined as the stretch from the second conserved V-encoded cysteine to the conserved J-encoded phenylalanine. In an earlier analysis of roughly 610 of the donors, sequences lacking an unambiguous match to a single V gene segment were excluded. An earlier analysis of 587 of the donors called V segments functional above 56.7% productive rearrangements and segregating when the between-donor standard deviation exceeded 5%. A statistical classification framework was developed to diagnose cytomegalovirus status using the catalog of TCR beta chain sequences. In a later analysis, V and J genes were assigned by comparing TCR nucleotide sequences against IMGT/GENE-DB human TR gene sequences. In a later analysis, CDR3 sequences and most-parsimonious VDJ recombination scenarios were assigned using the TCRdist pipeline. In a later analysis, each TCR beta chain was defined by its CDR3 amino acid sequence together with its V-gene family, and reads without a unique V-gene family were excluded. As a way to deal with suspected cross-contamination and a sequencing artifact, a later analysis dropped more than 500 nucleotide sequences that were highly shared and had low generation probability. A later analysis calculated a clonal expansion index for each public chain from normalized within-repertoire ranks of inferred template counts. In a later analysis, generation probabilities were computed using a VDJ recombination model fitted to out-of-frame rearrangements, and the results were checked against IGoR. In a later analysis, TCR-TCR, TCR-HLA and TCR-CMV co-occurrence was scored with hypergeometric tests, and a repertoire-size bias correction was applied to TCR pairs. False discovery rates were estimated in a later analysis by permuting HLA or CMV assignments 20 times. A later analysis grouped co-occurring TCRs with DBSCAN, adding TCRdist sequence similarity when clustering within HLA-allele-positive subsets. Co-occurrence clustering excluded repertoires with fewer than 30,000 or more than 120,000 public chains, plus five with anomalous nucleotide sharing. TCRdb mirrors the immuneACCESS table, restricted to in-frame sequences. Some clones are absent from its copies; in checked studies, under half trace to an unresolved V gene, and the reason for the others is unknown. That table gives V, J and clone size, and the DNA gave D and trimming. A total of around 120,000 clones appear in this sample, about 75% of them only once. Together, the top ten hold approximately 30% of the sample.

The cohort was made up of 666 healthy bone marrow donors. Cohort members were all nominally healthy when sampled, although unrecorded immune exposures were likely present. The donor was CMV seropositive and was included in the group of 250 to 350 seropositive cohort members. Every donor gave a peripheral blood sample, and the peripheral blood mononuclear cells from that sample were used for TCR beta sequencing. Genomic DNA extraction from the blood cell samples was performed with the Qiagen DNeasy Blood Extraction Kit. V sheds 4 bases and J sheds 1 base, leaving 13 bases between their ends. The CDR3 starts with the cysteine, ends with the phenylalanine, and has 15 residues. Just the 45-base CDR3 DNA is kept, in frame starting at base 1. Taken from the germline V gene, the CDR1 and CDR2 loops are LGHNA and YNFKEQ.

The chain employs TRBV4-2 and TRBJ1-1, and TRBD1 may be the D gene, going by 6 matching bases. The sample comprised PBMCs. The sequence came from a man in his 60s in good health and CMV-seropositive. The CDR3 reads CASSPVRTENTEAFF. The DNA sequence follows: TGTGCCAGCAGCCCCGTTAGGACAGAGAACACTGAAGCTTTCTTT.